Following are 16 T cell receptor beta chains from one sample sequenced in a study of T cells in Graves' hyperthyroidism and ophthalmopathy (dated by TCRdb to about 2019). Library creation used multiplex PCR. The sequencing machine was an Illumina HiSeq 2000. Amplification of TCR beta CDR3 regions was carried out from RNA transcripts. The first round of RT-PCR for the TCR CDR3 was performed with the HTBI primer set and the Qiagen OneStep RT-PCR kit. The public reads were quality trimmed at Q25 with fastp and then assembled into clones with MiXCR by TCRdb, keeping productive beta chains. A single entry per CDR3 protein holds the most common genes and DNA from its merged rows. The sample data list about 760,000 distinct CDR3 sequences, and roughly 32% of these were observed just once. The ten biggest clones cover around a third of the sample. Sequencing used blood. The receptors shown here come from a woman in her 40s with Graves' hyperthyroidism.

This clonotype came up many times. The genes are TRBV7-2 and TRBJ2-5, with D perhaps matching TRBD1 (5 bases). Germline V CDR1 and CDR2: SGHTA, FQGNSA. Between the trimmed V and J ends, which lost 5 bases and 7 bases, there was a span of 14 bases. This CDR3 region has 13 residues. The CDR3: CASSPLGVPTQYF. DNA for the CDR3: TGTGCCAGCAGCCCTCTAGGGGTGCCGACCCAGTACTTC.

This clonotype was counted many times. J is TRBJ1-2 and V is TRBV24-1, with 7 bases matching TRBD1. V shed 3 bases, J shed 6 bases, and the junction held 9 bases outside the gene matches. Germline V gene sequence: CDR1 KGHDR, CDR2 SFDVKD. The CDR3 consists of 15 residues. The CDR3 loop reads CATSDAWTGPNGYTF. CDR3 in DNA: TGTGCCACCAGTGATGCCTGGACAGGCCCCAATGGCTACACCTTC.

There are a few counts of this clonotype. The chain recombines TRBV20-1 with TRBJ2-7; D call uncertain. The CDR3 is 12 residues long. V lost 6 bases and J 5 bases, leaving 14 bases between the germline ends. The germline V gene has CDR1 DFQATT and CDR2 SNEGSKA (reference sequence). CDR3 nucleotide sequence: TGCAGTGCGGAAAATAATCGAGACGAGCAGTACTTC. It is translated as CSAENNRDEQYF.

This clonotype was observed a handful of times. The CDR3 region is CSARDQVYLNTGELFF. The CDR3 DNA is TGCAGTGCTAGAGATCAGGTCTACCTGAACACCGGGGAGCTGTTTTTT. V usage is TRBV20-1 and J usage is TRBJ2-2; D gene unclear. The V end lost 0 bases, the J end lost 1 base, and 12 bases lay between the germline ends. CDR1 and CDR2 (germline): DFQATT, SNEGSKA (reference sequence). CDR3 length equals 16 residues.

The chain carries TRBV6-2 or TRBV6-3 and TRBJ2-7, with TRBD2 identical over 14 bases. Germline V gene sequence: CDR1 MNHEY, CDR2 SVGEGT. V lost 2 bases to trimming and J lost 3 bases; unmatched junction nucleotides: 9. This CDR3 comprises 18 residues. CDR3 region: CASSYPMGLAGANYEQYF. The CDR3 nucleotides are TGTGCCAGCAGTTACCCCATGGGACTAGCGGGAGCAAACTACGAGCAGTACTTC.

Concerning this clonotype: This CDR3 is missing its conserved last phenylalanine or tryptophan, likely due to a read error. This chain joins TRBV29-1 and TRBJ1-4; unclear D gene. The V gene lost 5 bases and the J gene lost 7 bases, with 17 bases spanning the gap. Germline loops: CDR1 SQVTM, CDR2 ANQGSEA. CDR3 length: 14 amino acids. The CDR3 spells CSVITATRGEKLFL. The CDR3, as DNA: TGCAGCGTTATTACAGCGACGCGGGGTGAAAAACTGTTTCTT.

This clonotype is a singleton in its sample. The chain has TRBV20-1 and TRBJ1-2; 9 positions agree with TRBD1. The CDR3 sequence is 15 residues long. J lost 2 bases, V lost 5 bases, and 9 bases had no gene match. Germline V gene data show CDR1 as DFQATT and CDR2 as SNEGSKA (reference sequence). CDR3 residues: CSAPGAGQGNYGYTF. The DNA for the CDR3 is TGCAGTGCTCCAGGAGCGGGACAGGGAAACTATGGCTACACCTTC.

This clonotype was detected a few times. The chain combines TRBV3-1 with TRBJ1-1; TRBD1 aligns across 7 bases. The germline V gene has CDR1 LGHDT and CDR2 YNNKEL (reference sequence). The J segment lost 5 bases and the V segment lost 5 bases, leaving 14 bases of the junction unmatched. The CDR3 contains 16 residues. CDR3 in amino acids: CASSEKQGIRGTEAFF. The CDR3 nucleotides read TGTGCCAGCAGCGAAAAACAGGGGATTCGTGGGACTGAAGCTTTCTTT.

This clonotype was found a few times. The CDR3 DNA reads as TGTGCCAGCAGCTTAGGTCTAGCGGGAGGAATTCAGGAGTATTTT. It encodes CASSLGLAGGIQEYF. The V call is TRBV7-6, the J call TRBJ2-3, with 11 bases lining up with TRBD2. Germline V CDR1 and CDR2: SGHVS, FNYEAQ. The junction had 10 bases not matched to a gene; V was cut back by 1 base and J by 13 bases. The length of the CDR3 is 15 residues.

This clonotype has at least ten counts. The rearrangement joins TRBV7-2 to TRBJ1-4; 11 nucleotides align to TRBD1. The CDR3 loop spans 14 amino acids. V lost 5 bases, J lost 10 bases, and 6 bases stayed unmatched. Germline V lookup: CDR1 SGHTA, CDR2 FQGNSA. The CDR3 sequence is CASSPTGQGGKLFF. The CDR3 coding sequence is TGTGCCAGCAGCCCTACGGGACAGGGGGGAAAACTGTTTTTT.

This clonotype was detected only a few times. V gene TRBV12-3 or TRBV12-4 combines with J gene TRBJ2-5; no clear D gene. The CDR3 loop spans 14 amino acids. Between the trimmed V and J ends, which lost 4 bases and 1 base, there was a span of 10 bases. The CDR3 DNA is TGTGCCAGCAGTTGGGGTTTCCCCCAAGAGACCCAGTACTTC. Protein sequence: CASSWGFPQETQYF.

This clonotype was recorded at least ten times. One end of the junction is discordant with germline, which a read error may explain. This sequence joins TRBV10-3 and TRBJ1-2, with D maybe TRBD1 (6 bases). CDR1 is ENHRY and CDR2 is SYGVKD in the germline V gene. The CDR3 runs to 13 residues. The CDR3 nucleotides are TGTGCCATCAGTGATACGGGACACTATGACTACACCTTC. As protein: CAISDTGHYDYTF.

CDR3 bases: TGTGCCAGCAGTTATACCGGGACGGTCTACGAGCAGTACTTC. Protein sequence: CASSYTGTVYEQYF. The chain carries TRBV6-5 and TRBJ2-7, with D perhaps being TRBD1 or TRBD2 (5 bases each). The CDR3 sequence is 14 residues long. The germline CDR1 and CDR2 sequences are MNHEY and SVGAGI. V was cut by 3 bases and J by 3 bases, with 12 bases left in between.

The rearrangement joins TRBV9 to TRBJ2-2; D gene unclear. Trimming took off 1 base at V and 8 bases at J, with 9 bases between the two ends. Germline V gene sequence: CDR1 SGDLS, CDR2 YYNGEE. The CDR3 is 13 residues long. CDR3: CASSVSVLGELFF. In nucleotides, the CDR3 is TGTGCCAGCAGCGTATCGGTGTTGGGGGAGCTGTTTTTT.

J is TRBJ2-7 and V is TRBV20-1, with 9 bases aligning to TRBD1. The CDR3 runs to 18 residues. The germline V gene has CDR1 DFQATT and CDR2 SNEGSKA (reference sequence). Losses at the gene ends were 3 bases for V and 2 bases for J; bases not matched to a gene: 17. CDR3 nucleotides: TGCAGTGCTAGTCGAGGGGGGACAGGGCCTCCCCGGGCCTACGAGCAGTACTTC. Residues: CSASRGGTGPPRAYEQYF.

This clonotype appeared a few times. The J gene is TRBJ1-1, the V gene TRBV6-6; TRBD1 agrees at 8 bases. Per germline, CDR1 MNHNY and CDR2 SVGAGI (reference sequence). The CDR3 runs to 14 residues. V trimming: 4 bases; J trimming: 3 bases; junction bases outside the gene matches: 4. CDR3 loop: CASSSTGVYTEAFF. In DNA form, the CDR3 reads TGTGCCAGCAGTTCGACAGGGGTCTACACTGAAGCTTTCTTT.